A single TCR beta chain is shown here with its context. As yet, its antigen is unknown. CDR1 and CDR2 (germline): MNHEY, SVGAGI. V dropped 2 bases and J dropped 9; count of bases not matched to a gene: 9. This CDR3 contains 15 residues. These data belong to a study of cytomegalovirus exposure and HLA in healthy donors. Background on the study: A later analysis reported the approximately 120 validation repertoires used the same platform as the approximately 650 first-cohort repertoires. Study findings and constraints: In the approximately 130 validation repertoires, a later analysis found that first-cohort TCR clusters tended to co-occur. A few chains linked to CMV were shown in vitro to be specific for CMV antigens. The listing of approximately 160 TCR beta chains classed them as cytomegalovirus-associated.

Sequenced by immunoSEQ multiplex PCR; TCRdb stores in-frame clones only, minus some. The repertoire holds 99,000 or so clones, approximately 90% seen once, with 3% to 4% in the top ten. The V gene is TRBV6-5, the J gene TRBJ2-1; TRBD2 agrees at 8 bases. The sequenced sample consisted of PBMCs. This TCR was recovered from a woman aged 18-29 years in good health and CMV-seropositive. CDR3 nucleotide sequence: TGTGCCAGCAGTTACCTCCCCACCGGGGGGGGTGAGCAGTTCTTC. As protein: CASSYLPTGGGEQFF.